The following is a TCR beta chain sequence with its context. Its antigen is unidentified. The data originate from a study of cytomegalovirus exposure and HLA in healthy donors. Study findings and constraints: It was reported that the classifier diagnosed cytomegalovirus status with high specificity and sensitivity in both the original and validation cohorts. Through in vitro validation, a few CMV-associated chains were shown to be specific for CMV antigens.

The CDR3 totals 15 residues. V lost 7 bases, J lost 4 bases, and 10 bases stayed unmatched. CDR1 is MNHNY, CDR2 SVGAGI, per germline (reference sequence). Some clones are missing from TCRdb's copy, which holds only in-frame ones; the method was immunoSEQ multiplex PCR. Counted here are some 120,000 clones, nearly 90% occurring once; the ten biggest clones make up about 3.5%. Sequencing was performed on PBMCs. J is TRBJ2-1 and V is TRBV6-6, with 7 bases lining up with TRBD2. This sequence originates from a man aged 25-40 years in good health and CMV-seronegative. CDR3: CASTRGGAGYNEQFF. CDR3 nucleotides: TGTGCCAGCACCCGGGGAGGGGCTGGATACAATGAGCAGTTCTTC.